A selection of T cell receptor beta chains follows, all from one sample in a study of blood T cell repertoires in COVID-19. Repertoires were generated with immunoSEQ multiplex PCR, while TCRdb's copy carries only in-frame clones and drops some. The repertoire holds over 150,000 clones, with about 87% as singletons. The specimen was peripheral blood. Source of these receptors: a woman aged 18-29 years who had recovered from COVID-19. The CDR3 runs from the conserved cysteine through the conserved F or W. A D gene is named only where the DNA matches it firmly. Clone sizes are given selectively: once, few, many, or a class where the clone is expanded.

TGTGCCAGCAGCTTAGTGACCTCGGGCACCGGGGAGCTGTTTTTT CASSLVTSGTGELFF . TRBJ2-2 TRBV7-2 .
TGCGCCAGCAGCCGGGGGCCCAATGAGCAGTTCTTC CASSRGPNEQFF . TRBJ2-1 TRBV4-3 .
TGTGCCAGCAGTTTTTCCAGGGTAGATAATTCACCCCTCCACTTT CASSFSRVDNSPLHF . TRBJ1-6 TRBV6-2/TRBV6-3 .
TGTGCCAGCAGTTACTCCAGGGGGCCGAGTGAAAAACTGTTTTTT CASSYSRGPSEKLFF . TRBJ1-4 TRBV6-5 TRBD1
TGCAGTGCTAGAGATCGGAGACAGGGGGACTTC CSARDRRQGDF . TRBJ2-5 TRBV20-1 TRBD1
TGTGCCAGCAGTGAAGCGAAGGGACAGTTCCAAGAGACCCAGTACTTC CASSEAKGQFQETQYF . TRBJ2-5 TRBV2 TRBD1
TGTGCCATCAGTGCCCGGACTAGCGGGGGGGCCGCGTACAATGAGCAGTTCTTC CAISARTSGGAAYNEQFF . TRBJ2-1 TRBV10-3 TRBD2
TGTGCCAGCAGCCCCACGGGACAGGGGCATGAGCAGTTCTTC CASSPTGQGHEQFF . TRBJ2-1 TRBV28 TRBD1
TGTGCCAGCAGCGCACAGGGGGCTGGGAGGTACACTGAAGCTTTCTTT CASSAQGAGRYTEAFF few TRBJ1-1 TRBV7-9 TRBD1
TGTGCCAGCAGCGTAAGTCCTTCGGTCGAGCAGTACTTC CASSVSPSVEQYF . TRBJ2-7 TRBV9 .
TGTGCCAGCAGTTTTGTTCAGGGAGGAAATTCACCCCTCCACTTT CASSFVQGGNSPLHF . TRBJ1-6 TRBV27 .
TGTGCCAGCAGTTATATAGAGACAGAAGATGGCTACACCTTC CASSYIETEDGYTF . TRBJ1-2 TRBV6-2/TRBV6-3 .
TGTGCCAGCAGCTTAGGGGGACTAGAGGCAGATACGCAGTATTTT CASSLGGLEADTQYF . TRBJ2-3 TRBV13 TRBD2
TGTGCCAGCAGTGAGATTGGTAGCGGGGGGGCCTGGGCCAAAAACATTCAGTACTTC CASSEIGSGGAWAKNIQYF . TRBJ2-4 TRBV2 TRBD2
TGTGCCAGTAGCGAGGGCAACTCCAATGAGCAGTTCTTC CASSEGNSNEQFF once TRBJ2-1 TRBV19 .
TGCAGTGCTAGAGGCGGGTACGAGCAGTACTTC CSARGGYEQYF . TRBJ2-7 TRBV20-1 .
TGTGCCAGCAGCCCTCGGGTACTAGCGGCTCTCAAAAACATTCAGTACTTC CASSPRVLAALKNIQYF . TRBJ2-4 TRBV7-8 TRBD2
TGCGCCAGCAGCCAAGATCGCGCGGGGGGCCTCTCTGGGGCCAACGTCCTGACTTTC CASSQDRAGGLSGANVLTF . TRBJ2-6 TRBV4-1 TRBD2
TGTGCCAGCAGACCGCCGACAGGGGTCGGGGAGCTGTTTTTT CASRPPTGVGELFF . TRBJ2-2 TRBV3-1/TRBV3-2 TRBD1
TGTGCCAGCAGCCAAATAAACAGGGGATCCGGAAACACCATATATTTT CASSQINRGSGNTIYF . TRBJ1-3 TRBV14 TRBD1
TGTGCCATCAGTGAGTCCGGGGGGCATAGCAATCAGCCCCAGCATTTT CAISESGGHSNQPQHF once TRBJ1-5 TRBV10-3 .
TGTGCCAGCAGAGCCGGGACACGCAGCAATGGCTACACCTTC CASRAGTRSNGYTF . TRBJ1-2 TRBV6-5 .
TGTGCCAGCAGCTTAGGGGACAGGATAAATGGCTACACCTTC CASSLGDRINGYTF few TRBJ1-2 TRBV7-9 TRBD1
TGTGCCAGTACCGTACTGCAGGGTAAATCCTCTGGGGCCAACGTCCTGACTTTC CASTVLQGKSSGANVLTF . TRBJ2-6 TRBV19 .
TGTGCCAGCACCCCTGGACTAGCCTCCTACGAGCAGTACTTC CASTPGLASYEQYF . TRBJ2-7 TRBV6-5 TRBD2
TGTGCCAGCAGCTTCGGCACCGGGGAGCTGTTTTTT CASSFGTGELFF . TRBJ2-2 TRBV5-4 .
TGTGCCAGCAGCGCCGAGGGCGGGGGATCCACAGATACGCAGTATTTT CASSAEGGGSTDTQYF . TRBJ2-3 TRBV9 TRBD2
TGTGCCAGCTCACCAACTAGTCCAGGGGGGTCACCCCTCCACTTT CASSPTSPGGSPLHF once TRBJ1-6 TRBV18 TRBD1
TGTGCCAGCAGCTTCCTTGCTAGCGGGGCCGCCTACGAGCAGTACTTC CASSFLASGAAYEQYF . TRBJ2-7 TRBV11-2 TRBD2
TGTGCCAGCAGTGAAGGGGGCGCGACAGATACGCAGTATTTT CASSEGGATDTQYF . TRBJ2-3 TRBV6-1 .
TGCGCCAGCGAATCGAACAGGGGGGTTGAAAAACTGTTTTTT CASESNRGVEKLFF few TRBJ1-4 TRBV4-1 TRBD1
TGTGCCAGCAGCTTAGTTCAGGGGGCCAAAAACATTCAGTACTTC CASSLVQGAKNIQYF . TRBJ2-4 TRBV7-9 .
TGTGCCAGCAGCTTAGGTCGTCAGGTTCATCAGCCCCAGCATTTT CASSLGRQVHQPQHF . TRBJ1-5 TRBV7-2 .